Presented here are 29 T cell receptor beta chains from one specimen sequenced in a study of CD8 T cells in Susac syndrome. A quantity of about 0.5 to 1 ug RNA underwent reverse transcription using random hexamers. Using its own MiXCR run on the immunoSEQ multiplex PCR reads, TCRdb lists one record per CDR3 protein. The sample shows around 50,000 distinct CDR3 sequences, about 92% of them seen only once. Sequencing was done on a sample of CD8+ T cells from PBMCs. Source of these receptors: a human donor in good health.

This rearrangement joins TRBV5-1 to TRBJ2-1; possibly TRBD1 for D (5 bases). V lost 1 base, J lost 5 bases, and 25 bases lay in between. CDR3 length equals 19 residues. CDR1 is SGHRS, CDR2 YFSETQ, per germline. The CDR3, as DNA: TGCGCCAGCAGCTTGACGGCAGGGTATAGGGATTGGAGTGACAATGAGCAGTTCTTC. It translates to CASSLTAGYRDWSDNEQFF.

V is TRBV27 and J is TRBJ2-6; weak D call: TRBD2 (5 bases). CDR1 is MNHEY and CDR2 is SMNVEV in the germline V gene (reference sequence). The CDR3 loop spans 16 amino acids. V was pared by 4 bases and J by 1 base, with 11 bases between. The CDR3 nucleotides are TGTGCCAGCAGTTCGGGCCCGGGGTCTGGGGCCAACGTCCTGACTTTC. Its translation: CASSSGPGSGANVLTF.

The chain uses TRBV2 and TRBJ2-2, with TRBD1 matching over 9 bases. From germline, CDR1 is SNHLY and CDR2 FYNNEI. This CDR3 is 15 amino acids long. The V and J ends lost 5 bases and 6 bases, in that order; junction bases with no gene match: 7. The CDR3 spells CASSYATGGSGELFF. CDR3 bases: TGTGCCAGCAGTTACGCCACAGGGGGCTCCGGGGAGCTGTTTTTT.

The gene calls are TRBV9 and TRBJ2-5; TRBD2 might be the D (5 bases). The CDR3 runs 14 residues. V lost 3 bases, J lost 3 bases, and 12 bases lay in between. CDR1 is SGDLS and CDR2 is YYNGEE in the germline V gene. CDR3 sequence: CASSDGEGKETQYF. The CDR3 DNA is TGTGCCAGCAGCGACGGGGAAGGGAAAGAGACCCAGTACTTC.

The chain combines TRBV15 with TRBJ1-2; weak D call: TRBD1 (5 bases). CDR3 size: 15 residues. CDR1 and CDR2 (germline): LNHNV, YYDKDF (reference sequence). The V gene lost 0 bases and the J gene lost 3 bases, with 11 bases spanning the gap. CDR3 nucleotides: TGTGCCACCAGCAGAGATCGTCAGGGTGACTATGGCTACACCTTC. It encodes CATSRDRQGDYGYTF.

This clonotype was observed once. The rearrangement uses TRBV4-3 and TRBJ2-7; TRBD2 might be the D (5 bases). The CDR3 loop spans 14 amino acids. V was trimmed by 1 base and J by 4 bases, leaving 11 bases between them. Germline lookup yields CDR1 LGHNA and CDR2 YSLEER. CDR3 DNA sequence: TGCGCCAGCAGCCAAGGACTTTCGGGGTACGAGCAGTACTTC. It encodes CASSQGLSGYEQYF.

The chain links TRBV6-5 to TRBJ2-4, with D tentatively TRBD2 (6 bases). Germline CDR1 reads MNHEY; CDR2 reads SVGAGI. The CDR3 runs to 20 residues. Trimming removed 0 bases at V and 0 bases at J, with 21 bases between. Written as DNA, the CDR3 is TGTGCCAGCAGTTACTCGAACCCGGGACTCAGTGCCCTAGCCAAAAACATTCAGTACTTC. It codes for CASSYSNPGLSALAKNIQYF.

This chain links TRBV6-1 with TRBJ2-7; 12 bases map to TRBD2. The J segment lost 0 bases and the V segment lost 4 bases, leaving 4 bases of the junction unmatched. The V gene's germline CDR1 is MNHNS and CDR2 SASEGT. CDR3 length: 16 residues. As DNA, the CDR3 is TGTGCCAGCAGTGGCTGGACTAGCGGGATCTCCTACGAGCAGTACTTC. This gives the protein CASSGWTSGISYEQYF.

This clonotype came up a few times. The chain uses TRBV6-5 and TRBJ1-5, with TRBD1 identical over 8 bases. There are 14 residues in the CDR3. CDR1 is MNHEY, CDR2 SVGAGI, per germline. Trimming removed 2 bases from V and 6 bases from J; junction bases left unmatched: 3. CDR3 DNA: TGTGCCAGCAGTTACGGACAGGGTGGTCAGCCCCAGCATTTT. It specifies CASSYGQGGQPQHF.

The V call is TRBV4-1, the J call TRBJ1-2, with TRBD1 matching 9 bases. Germline V CDR1 and CDR2: MGHRA, YSYEKL. The J segment lost 3 bases and the V segment lost 5 bases, leaving 1 base of the junction unmatched. This CDR3 region has 13 residues. CDR3 nucleotide sequence: TGCGCCAGCAGCGGACAGGGGCACTATGGCTACACCTTC. Protein sequence: CASSGQGHYGYTF.

The chain joins TRBV6-5 to TRBJ2-5, with 11 bases aligning to TRBD1. V dropped 4 bases and J dropped 8; count of bases not matched to a gene: 6. CDR1 and CDR2 from the germline V gene are MNHEY and SVGAGI. The CDR3 consists of 14 residues. Here the CDR3 DNA reads TGTGCCAGCAGTTTCCGGACAGGGGGCGATACCCAGTACTTC. Translated: CASSFRTGGDTQYF.

This rearrangement joins TRBV3-1 to TRBJ2-1; possible D gene TRBD2, 5 bases. Germline-derived CDR1 and CDR2 are LGHDT and YNNKEL (reference sequence). This CDR3 is built from 17 residues. Deletions cut 1 base from V and 0 bases from J, with 13 bases between. The CDR3 region has the DNA TGTGCCAGCAGCCAAGGGGCCCTAGCACACTCCTACAATGAGCAGTTCTTC. Protein: CASSQGALAHSYNEQFF.

The rearrangement joins TRBV11-2 to TRBJ1-1, with D possibly being TRBD1 (6 bases). V was trimmed by 3 bases and J by 0 bases, leaving 14 bases between them. The CDR3 has 16 residues. Per germline, CDR1 SGHAT and CDR2 FQNNGV. The CDR3 loop is CASSFNPDSLNTEAFF. CDR3 bases: TGTGCCAGCAGCTTTAACCCGGACAGTTTGAACACTGAAGCTTTCTTT.

The chain combines TRBV20-1 with TRBJ2-5; D might be TRBD1 (6 bases). This CDR3 contains 17 residues. CDR1 DFQATT and CDR2 SNEGSKA come from the germline V gene (reference sequence). The ends were cut back, 7 bases at V and 2 bases at J, with 26 bases in the middle. CDR3 amino acids: CSGRDYRRGITQETQYF. The CDR3 DNA is TGCAGTGGGAGAGATTATAGAAGGGGGATCACGCAAGAGACCCAGTACTTC.

The chain couples TRBV20-1 to TRBJ1-6; D not resolved. The CDR3 runs 15 residues. Per the germline V gene, CDR1 is DFQATT and CDR2 is SNEGSKA (reference sequence). The germline V and J ends were trimmed by 0 bases and 10 bases, with 16 bases remaining between them. CDR3 residues: CSARDKGIWTSPLHF. CDR3 nucleotide sequence: TGCAGTGCTAGAGATAAAGGAATTTGGACGTCACCCCTCCACTTT.

In its sample, this clonotype was seen once. The rearrangement links TRBV7-9 to TRBJ2-7; the match to TRBD1 covers 11 bases. CDR1 is SEHNR and CDR2 is FQNEAQ in the germline V gene (reference sequence). CDR3 length equals 14 residues. V dropped 5 bases and J dropped 2; count of bases not matched to a gene: 2. CDR3 coding DNA: TGTGCCAGCAGCGGACAGGGGGCAGCCTACGAGCAGTACTTC. It is translated as CASSGQGAAYEQYF.

This chain uses TRBV14 with TRBJ2-5, with no clear D. CDR1 SGHDN and CDR2 FVKESK come from the germline V gene. The length of the CDR3 is 14 residues. Trimming removed 0 bases at V and 7 bases at J, with 12 bases between. CDR3 loop: CASSQDIPRATQYF. In nucleotides, the CDR3 is TGTGCCAGCAGCCAAGATATTCCCCGGGCGACCCAGTACTTC.

The chain couples TRBV5-6 to TRBJ2-7; D is unresolved. This CDR3 spans 13 amino acids. Germline V gene sequence: CDR1 SGHDT, CDR2 YYEEEE. The germline V and J ends were trimmed by 2 bases and 4 bases, with 10 bases remaining between them. The CDR3 region has the DNA TGTGCCAGCAGCTTTGGGCTAGATTACGAGCAGTACTTC. Translated: CASSFGLDYEQYF.

This sequence joins TRBV10-3 and TRBJ2-2, with D hard to call. CDR3 length: 17 amino acids. Germline assignment: CDR1 ENHRY and CDR2 SYGVKD. Trimming cost V 4 bases and J 1 base, with 16 bases left between them. Here the CDR3 reads CAISGGPEAWNTGELFF. CDR3 DNA sequence: TGTGCCATCAGTGGAGGACCAGAAGCTTGGAACACCGGGGAGCTGTTTTTT.

The rearrangement joins TRBV27 to TRBJ2-7; 7 bases align to TRBD1. The ends lost 10 bases at V and 3 bases at J; junction bases unmatched: 6. CDR1 is MNHEY, CDR2 SMNVEV, per germline (reference sequence). The CDR3 is 12 residues long. The CDR3 region is CATRQGGYEQYF. The CDR3 bases are TGTGCCACCAGACAGGGTGGCTACGAGCAGTACTTC.

Only one count was recorded for this clonotype. The chain carries TRBV19 and TRBJ1-1, with 7 positions matching TRBD1. The CDR3 runs 15 residues. Unmatched junction bases numbered 9, after V lost 4 bases and J lost 4 bases. CDR1 is LNHDA, CDR2 SQIVND, per germline (reference sequence). The DNA of the CDR3 is TGTGCCAGTAGTACCCAGACAGGGTGGGGCACTGAAGCTTTCTTT. Its translation is CASSTQTGWGTEAFF.

The CDR3, as DNA: TGCAGCGTTGAGGGGGGGGCTTCAATCTATGGCTACACCTTC. Amino acids: CSVEGGASIYGYTF. The chain uses TRBV29-1 and TRBJ1-2; possible D gene TRBD1, 6 bases. V lost 3 bases to trimming and J lost 4 bases, with 15 bases between them. In germline, CDR1 is SQVTM, CDR2 ANQGSEA. This CDR3 has 14 amino acids.

This clonotype occurred once. This chain joins TRBV7-6 and TRBJ1-5, with D hard to call. The V gene lost 5 bases and the J gene lost 1 base, with 12 bases spanning the gap. The CDR3 is 15 amino acids. CDR1 and CDR2 (germline): SGHVS, FNYEAQ. This CDR3 reads CASSPRVGSNQPQHF. The CDR3 bases are TGTGCCAGCAGCCCTAGGGTAGGAAGCAATCAGCCCCAGCATTTT.

This rearrangement joins TRBV5-4 to TRBJ2-5; 12 nucleotides match TRBD1. Looked up from germline, CDR1 is SGHNT and CDR2 is YYREEE (reference sequence). V was clipped by 4 bases and J by 5 bases; unmatched bases: 6. The CDR3 runs to 15 residues. The CDR3 DNA is TGTGCCAGCAGCACCGGGACAGGGGGCTTTGAGACCCAGTACTTC. This encodes CASSTGTGGFETQYF.

The V gene is TRBV13, the J gene TRBJ2-3; D unresolved. This CDR3 is 12 amino acids long. Looked up from germline, CDR1 is PRHDT and CDR2 is FYEKMQ (reference sequence). The germline V and J ends were trimmed by 5 bases and 3 bases, with 6 bases remaining between them. In DNA form, the CDR3 reads TGTGCCAGCAGCAACCCTACAGATACGCAGTATTTT. This encodes CASSNPTDTQYF. The full variable domain, with the rest looked up from reference TRBV13 and TRBJ2-3, is AAGVIQSPRHLIKEKRETATLKCYPIPRHDTVYWYQQGPGQDPQFLISFYEKMQSDKGSIPDRFSAQQFSDYHSELNMSSLELGDSALYFCASSNPTDTQYFGPGTRLTVL.

This rearrangement joins TRBV20-1 to TRBJ2-7, with TRBD2 identical over 8 bases. Germline V gene lookup returns CDR1 DFQATT and CDR2 SNEGSKA (reference sequence). The CDR3 is 14 residues long. J lost 0 bases, V lost 5 bases, and 6 bases had no gene match. The CDR3 loop reads CSADSSGFSYEQYF. CDR3 nucleotides: TGCAGTGCTGATTCTAGCGGGTTCTCCTACGAGCAGTACTTC.

The V and J genes are TRBV5-6 and TRBJ1-1; TRBD1 aligns across 9 bases. Germline CDR1 is SGHDT and CDR2 is YYEEEE. Losses at the gene ends were 0 bases for V and 4 bases for J; bases not matched to a gene: 10. The CDR3 runs 17 residues. This CDR3 reads CASSLGGWTGEVTEAFF. The CDR3 DNA reads TGTGCCAGCAGCTTGGGGGGGTGGACAGGGGAGGTCACTGAAGCTTTCTTT.

CDR3 sequence: CSARSGLAEENPYEQYF. The CDR3 DNA is TGCAGTGCTAGATCAGGACTAGCGGAAGAGAACCCCTACGAGCAGTACTTC. This sequence joins TRBV20-1 and TRBJ2-7; 10 bases line up with TRBD2. Germline CDR1 is DFQATT and CDR2 is SNEGSKA (reference sequence). The CDR3 loop spans 17 amino acids. With 2 bases clipped from V and 2 bases from J, the junction kept 12 bases outside the gene matches.

This clonotype came up a few times. The chain employs TRBV30 and TRBJ2-3; D not certain. In germline, CDR1 is GTSNPN, CDR2 SVGIG (reference sequence). V shed 0 bases and J shed 1 base, with 8 bases lying between them. The CDR3 is 14 residues long. In DNA, the CDR3 is TGTGCCTGGAGTGTTGGAGTCGGCACAGATACGCAGTATTTT. Translating it yields CAWSVGVGTDTQYF.